These 11 T cell receptor beta chains came from one sample sequenced in a study of T cell repertoires in cytomegalovirus infection. These TCRs' antigens remain unknown. TCRdb re-analysed the reads in MiXCR, keeping a single row per CDR3 protein. The data hold some 920,000 distinct CDR3 sequences, with roughly 30% observed a single time. This sample comprised cultured CD8+ T cells from PBMCs, obtained from culture after CMV antigen stimulation. These receptors came from a human donor in good health (CMV status not recorded). Some clones in this sample may be carry-over from other donors' samples.

This clonotype came up a few times. The V and J genes are TRBV2 and TRBJ2-7; tentative D call: TRBD1 (6 bases). Germline V gene data show CDR1 as SNHLY and CDR2 as FYNNEI. The CDR3 totals 13 residues. The V end was cut by 8 bases, the J end by 3 bases, with 14 bases between. The CDR3 bases are TGTGCCAGCTTACCAGGACAGTTCTACGAGCAGTACTTC. This translates into CASLPGQFYEQYF.

This clonotype was observed a few times. The chain recombines TRBV11-1 with TRBJ2-1; a possible D gene is TRBD1 (6 bases). V gave up 4 bases and J gave up 0 bases, with 16 bases separating them. This CDR3 comprises 17 residues. CDR1 is SGHAT and CDR2 is FQDESV in the germline V gene (reference sequence). The CDR3 bases are TGTGCCAGCAGCTCTCGTTTGGGGGCTTCCTCCTACAATGAGCAGTTCTTC. This encodes CASSSRLGASSYNEQFF.

The chain is built from TRBV11-1 and TRBJ2-7; TRBD1 aligns across 7 bases. CDR3 length: 15 amino acids. The V segment lost 2 bases and the J segment 1 base; nucleotides outside the gene matches: 5. Germline assignment: CDR1 SGHAT and CDR2 FQDESV (reference sequence). This chain's CDR3 is CASSLTGAQSYEQYV. The DNA for the CDR3 is TGTGCCAGCAGCTTAACAGGGGCCCAATCCTACGAGCAGTACGTC.

This clonotype has just a few counts. The CDR3 coding sequence is TGTGCCAGCACCCCCCGTAGGGAGCGGGACACTGAAGCTTTCTTT. Amino acid sequence: CASTPRRERDTEAFF. The J gene is TRBJ1-1, the V gene TRBV7-2; D is undetermined. This CDR3 spans 15 amino acids. V lost 7 bases to trimming and J lost 3 bases, with 18 bases between them. The germline CDR1 and CDR2 sequences are SGHTA and FQGNSA.

Details on this clonotype: A read error may produce the germline difference seen at one junction end. This rearrangement joins TRBV2 to TRBJ2-3; 12 positions agree with TRBD2. Germline V gene data show CDR1 as SNHLY and CDR2 as FYNNEI. This CDR3 contains 16 residues. The CDR3 region is CANSSASGGATDTQYF. The CDR3, as DNA: TGTGCCAACAGTTCCGCTAGCGGGGGGGCGACAGATACGCAGTATTTT.

This clonotype was seen a few times. The rearrangement uses TRBV5-6 and TRBJ2-1; 9 bases match TRBD1. The CDR3 runs to 15 residues. Unmatched junction bases numbered 6, after V lost 5 bases and J lost 3 bases. Per the germline V gene, CDR1 is SGHDT and CDR2 is YYEEEE. The CDR3 bases are TGTGCCAGCAGACCCGGGACAGGGCTCTACAATGAGCAGTTCTTC. As protein: CASRPGTGLYNEQFF.

This clonotype was picked up many times. This chain links TRBV7-2 with TRBJ2-3; TRBD2 agrees at 11 bases. J lost 4 bases, V lost 7 bases, and 10 bases had no gene match. This CDR3 has 16 amino acids. Germline-derived CDR1 and CDR2 are SGHTA and FQGNSA. CDR3 coding DNA: TGTGCCAGCAAGACCGGACTAGCGGGTGGGGCAGATACGCAGTATTTT. This codes for CASKTGLAGGADTQYF.

The table lists this clonotype with a count of one. The gene calls are TRBV7-9 and TRBJ2-1; 7 bases line up with TRBD1. V lost 4 bases, J lost 5 bases, and 8 bases stayed unmatched. CDR1 is SEHNR, CDR2 FQNEAQ, per germline (reference sequence). The CDR3 length is 15 residues. The CDR3 sequence is CASSWATGVHNEQFF. The CDR3 DNA reads as TGTGCCAGCAGCTGGGCCACAGGGGTGCACAATGAGCAGTTCTTC.

This clonotype was seen more than once but under ten times. The junction differs from germline at one of its ends, possibly a read error. The genes are TRBV7-6 and TRBJ2-1; no firm D call. Germline-derived CDR1 and CDR2 are SGHVS and FNYEAQ. This CDR3 has 15 residues. The CDR3 DNA reads TGTGCTAGCAGCTTGGCAGATAACACCTACAATGAGCAGTTCTTC. It codes for CASSLADNTYNEQFF.

DNA for the CDR3: TGTGCCAGCACGCTTCGGGACAGTTTGGTCAATGAGCAGTTCTTC. This encodes CASTLRDSLVNEQFF. The gene calls are TRBV6-2 or TRBV6-3 and TRBJ2-1, with 7 bases aligning to TRBD1. This CDR3 contains 15 residues. Germline V gene lookup returns CDR1 MNHEY and CDR2 SVGEGT. Germline trimming cut 7 bases from V and 6 bases from J; bases unmatched to any gene: 12.

This clonotype was seen a few times. A junction end diverges from the germline sequence, so it may reflect a read error. The chain carries TRBV7-7 and TRBJ2-1; no reliable D call. The CDR3 length is 14 residues. CDR1 is SSHAT, CDR2 FNYEAQ, per germline (reference sequence). CDR3: CASSPDGRYNEQFF. The CDR3 DNA reads TGTGCTAGCAGCCCAGACGGACGCTACAATGAGCAGTTCTTC.